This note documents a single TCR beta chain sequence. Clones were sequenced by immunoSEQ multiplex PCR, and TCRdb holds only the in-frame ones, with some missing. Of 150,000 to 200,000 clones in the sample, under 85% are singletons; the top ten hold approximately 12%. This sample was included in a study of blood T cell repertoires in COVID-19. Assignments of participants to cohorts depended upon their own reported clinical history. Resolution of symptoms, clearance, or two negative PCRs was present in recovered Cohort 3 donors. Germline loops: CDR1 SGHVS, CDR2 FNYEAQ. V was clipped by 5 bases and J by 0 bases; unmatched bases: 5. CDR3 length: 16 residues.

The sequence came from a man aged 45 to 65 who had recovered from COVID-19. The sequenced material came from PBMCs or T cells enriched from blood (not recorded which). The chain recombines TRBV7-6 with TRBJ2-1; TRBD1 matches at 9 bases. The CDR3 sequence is CASSRETGGSYNEQFF. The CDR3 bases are TGTGCCAGCAGCAGAGAGACAGGGGGCTCCTACAATGAGCAGTTCTTC.